The present T cell receptor beta chain was sequenced within a study of graft-versus-host responses after intestinal transplantation. Overall study context: After anti-thymocyte globulin induction, recipients took tacrolimus and steroids for two to three years.

Findings and caveats of the study: The authors found GvH clones in recipient marrow, some appearing first in ileum or blood.

Germline CDR1 is MGHRA and CDR2 is YSYEKL. Trimming removed 3 bases at V and 5 bases at J, with 7 bases between. This CDR3 comprises 13 residues. For this clone: Its antigen is currently unknown.

Assay: immunoSEQ multiplex PCR; the TCRdb copy retains only in-frame clones and omits some. The sample lists around 96,000 clones, 90% occurring once. Sequencing was performed on PBMCs, taken about 450 days after intestinal transplant. V and J are TRBV4-1 and TRBJ2-2; no firm D call. The clonotype comes from a human patient who received an intestinal transplant, so some T cells may come from the graft donor. CDR3 in amino acids: CASSQVGTGELFF. The CDR3, as DNA: TGCGCCAGCAGCCAGGTGGGGACCGGGGAGCTGTTTTTT.